Listed here are 13 T cell receptor beta chains from one sample, sequenced in a study of T cell changes during pregnancy in multiple sclerosis. Repertoires were generated with immunoSEQ multiplex PCR, while TCRdb's copy carries only in-frame clones and drops some. The table has about 59,000 clones, about 94% seen once. Specimen: CD4+ T cells from peripheral blood mononuclear cells, collected before pregnancy. These TCRs come from a female donor with multiple sclerosis, enrolled in a pregnancy study.

This chain's CDR3 is CASSPESSPEQYF. CDR3 nucleotide sequence: TGTGCCAGCAGCCCGGAGTCCTCTCCCGAGCAGTACTTC. The V gene is TRBV7-2, the J gene TRBJ2-7; D is uncertain. Deletions cut 5 bases from V and 6 bases from J, with 14 bases between. The CDR3 extends over 13 amino acids. Per the germline V gene, CDR1 is SGHTA and CDR2 is FQGNSA.

The V and J genes are TRBV21-1 and TRBJ2-1; the table's D call, TRBD2, was not checked against the DNA. TRBV21-1 is shown as a pseudogene. The CDR3 is 18 amino acids. DNA of the CDR3: TGTGCCAGCAGCAAAGTAAACCGGGTCCCCGCGAACTACAATGAGCAGTTCTTC. Translating gives CASSKVNRVPANYNEQFF.

The V call is TRBV15, the J call TRBJ2-3; tentative D call: TRBD1 (6 bases). The CDR3 totals 15 residues. V was trimmed by 2 bases and J by 4 bases, leaving 13 bases between them. Germline CDR1 is LNHNV and CDR2 is YYDKDF (reference sequence). CDR3 DNA: TGTGCCACCAGCAGACGAGGACAGTGGGCAGATACGCAGTATTTT. It specifies CATSRRGQWADTQYF.

The chain recombines TRBV15 with TRBJ1-2; 7 bases line up with TRBD1. After removal of 5 bases from V and 7 bases from J, the junction contained 16 bases not matched to a gene. From germline, CDR1 is LNHNV and CDR2 YYDKDF (reference sequence). The CDR3 runs 16 residues. The CDR3 reads CATSPFTGGGAGGYTF. The CDR3 DNA is TGTGCCACCAGCCCATTTACCGGAGGGGGCGCAGGTGGCTACACCTTC.

The V and J genes are TRBV28 and TRBJ2-7; perhaps TRBD1 as D (5 bases). The germline gives CDR1 MDHEN, CDR2 SYDVKM. Trimming pared 3 bases from V and 3 bases from J, leaving 9 bases between. This CDR3 is 13 amino acids long. The CDR3 spells CASSFYQGYEQYF. The CDR3 DNA sequence: TGTGCCAGCAGTTTTTACCAGGGCTACGAGCAGTACTTC.

This clone appeared a single time. The gene calls are TRBV28 and TRBJ2-1, with 8 bases matching TRBD1. V lost 2 bases and J lost 8; bases outside the gene matches: 8. This CDR3 is built from 15 residues. Per germline, CDR1 MDHEN and CDR2 SYDVKM. The CDR3 DNA reads as TGTGCCAGCAGTTTAGGACAGGGTGGATTTGATGAGCAGTTCTTC. Translation gives CASSLGQGGFDEQFF.

The chain recombines TRBV11-2 with TRBJ2-1; a possible D gene is TRBD1 (6 bases). Germline CDR1 SGHAT, CDR2 FQNNGV. CDR3 length equals 14 residues. With 5 bases removed from V and 9 bases from J, the gap between germline ends came to 17 bases. CDR3 nucleotides: TGTGCCAGCAGCCCTGGGACAACAAGAGGTGAGCAGTTCTTC. Protein: CASSPGTTRGEQFF. Full variable domain (remainder filled in from reference TRBV11-2 and TRBJ2-1): EAGVAQSPRYKIIEKRQSVAFWCNPISGHATLYWYQQILGQGPKLLIQFQNNGVVDDSQLPKDRFSAERLKGVDSTLKIQPAKLEDSAVYLCASSPGTTRGEQFFGPGTRLTVL.

The chain carries TRBV15 and TRBJ2-3; D gene ambiguous. The germline V gene has CDR1 LNHNV and CDR2 YYDKDF (reference sequence). The CDR3 contains 12 residues. V lost 5 bases, J lost 9 bases, and 12 bases lay in between. CDR3 amino acids: CATSPALETQYF. The CDR3 DNA sequence: TGTGCCACCAGCCCCGCTCTAGAGACGCAGTATTTT.

V usage is TRBV19 and J usage is TRBJ1-2; D uncertain. Trimming left V 7 bases short and J 4 bases short, with 19 bases between. The germline gives CDR1 LNHDA, CDR2 SQIVND (reference sequence). The length of the CDR3 is 15 residues. CDR3 nucleotides: TGTGCCAGTACCTCCCGTGGGAGGGCAGTCTATGGCTACACCTTC. Translation gives CASTSRGRAVYGYTF.

The chain combines TRBV25-1 with TRBJ2-7; 7 bases are shared with TRBD2. The CDR3 runs to 15 residues. The trim removed 3 bases at V and 5 bases at J, leaving 10 bases unmatched. CDR1 and CDR2 from the germline V gene are MGHDK and SYGVNS. The CDR3 spells CASSDPTSVRNEQYF. In DNA, the CDR3 is TGTGCCAGCAGTGACCCTACTAGCGTCCGGAACGAGCAGTACTTC.

This chain links TRBV19 with TRBJ1-2; TRBD1 agrees at 11 bases. Losses at the gene ends were 5 bases for V and 6 bases for J; bases not matched to a gene: 8. Looked up from germline, CDR1 is LNHDA and CDR2 is SQIVND (reference sequence). The CDR3 has 15 amino acids. The CDR3 region has the DNA TGTGCCAGTAGTCCACAGCGGACAGGGGGCAATGGCTACACCTTC. It yields the protein CASSPQRTGGNGYTF.

In this sample, this clone turned up once. In DNA form, the CDR3 reads TGTGCCAGCAGCCAAGTCCACACTAGCGGGAGTTTCGACGAGCAGTACTTC. This codes for CASSQVHTSGSFDEQYF. The genes are TRBV14 and TRBJ2-7; 11 bases fit TRBD2. Trimming cost V 1 base and J 5 bases; bases outside gene matches: 10. Germline V gives CDR1 SGHDN, CDR2 FVKESK. CDR3 length: 17 residues.

V gene TRBV5-1 combines with J gene TRBJ2-3, with 13 bases that match TRBD2. Germline trimming cut 4 bases from V and 1 base from J; bases unmatched to any gene: 6. The V gene's germline CDR1 is SGHRS and CDR2 YFSETQ. The CDR3 contains 17 residues. CDR3 DNA sequence: TGCGCCAGCAGCGTGGGACTAGCGGGAAAGGGCACAGATACGCAGTATTTT. This encodes CASSVGLAGKGTDTQYF.